Listed below are T cell receptor beta chains from one sample, sequenced in a study of CD8+ T cells in alopecia areata. The repertoire was sequenced with immunoSEQ multiplex PCR; TCRdb's copy has only in-frame clones and lacks some. The repertoire holds fewer than 250,000 clones, with 50% to 60% as singletons. The specimen comprised CD4+ T cells sorted from blood, sampled at week 4, from a patient treated with tofacitinib. These receptor sequences come from a human donor with alopecia areata. Both conserved end residues are part of each CDR3. Each record gives: V gene, clone size, J gene, CDR3 protein. Not every row has a clone size; where given, it reads once, few, many or a size class.

v_gene: TRBV18
abundance: NA
j_gene: TRBJ2-1
CDR3aa: CASSRTSGGNNEQFF

v_gene: TRBV2
abundance: NA
j_gene: TRBJ2-1
CDR3aa: CASRVGTGSGEQFF

v_gene: TRBV5-1
abundance: NA
j_gene: TRBJ1-2
CDR3aa: CASSLAEYGYTF

v_gene: TRBV15
abundance: NA
j_gene: TRBJ2-1
CDR3aa: CATSKGSGRSGDEQFF

v_gene: TRBV30
abundance: NA
j_gene: TRBJ2-7
CDR3aa: CAWSPGLAGYGRDF

v_gene: TRBV5-1
abundance: NA
j_gene: TRBJ2-3
CDR3aa: CASSRGVESDTQYF

v_gene: TRBV6-5
abundance: NA
j_gene: TRBJ1-5
CDR3aa: CASSYSRDQPQHF

v_gene: TRBV10-3
abundance: NA
j_gene: NA
CDR3aa: CAITSTRSSYEQYF

v_gene: TRBV2
abundance: NA
j_gene: TRBJ2-6
CDR3aa: CASKKDGSSSGANVLTF

v_gene: TRBV27
abundance: NA
j_gene: TRBJ2-7
CDR3aa: CASSRGWTDSYEQYF

v_gene: TRBV29-1
abundance: NA
j_gene: TRBJ1-1
CDR3aa: CSARRGTESPEAFF

v_gene: TRBV6-5
abundance: NA
j_gene: TRBJ2-7
CDR3aa: CASSYSGHIYEQYF

v_gene: TRBV18
abundance: NA
j_gene: TRBJ2-6
CDR3aa: CASSTRSETGTGTF

v_gene: TRBV7-2
abundance: NA
j_gene: TRBJ2-5
CDR3aa: CASSLPPTQTQYF

v_gene: TRBV30
abundance: NA
j_gene: TRBJ2-5
CDR3aa: CAFTPNLWSQYF

v_gene: TRBV29-1
abundance: NA
j_gene: TRBJ2-3
CDR3aa: CSVVVAGAVRTDTQYF

v_gene: TRBV6-6
abundance: NA
j_gene: TRBJ1-2
CDR3aa: CASSSTGGKGYTF

v_gene: TRBV5-1
abundance: NA
j_gene: TRBJ1-2
CDR3aa: CASSLQQGYGYTF

v_gene: TRBV5-1
abundance: few
j_gene: TRBJ1-1
CDR3aa: CASSLDPHSNTEAFF

v_gene: TRBV7-9
abundance: NA
j_gene: TRBJ2-7
CDR3aa: CASSPSLGILAGANYEQYF

v_gene: TRBV29-1
abundance: NA
j_gene: TRBJ2-2
CDR3aa: CSVEGPGTGIGELFF

v_gene: TRBV27
abundance: NA
j_gene: TRBJ2-3
CDR3aa: CASSLRDRVTDTQYF

v_gene: TRBV5-1
abundance: few
j_gene: TRBJ1-5
CDR3aa: CASSLAADQPQHF

v_gene: TRBV11-2
abundance: NA
j_gene: TRBJ2-5
CDR3aa: CASSLDLGGQETQYF

v_gene: TRBV23-1
abundance: NA
j_gene: TRBJ2-2
CDR3aa: CASDPGTGITGELFF

v_gene: TRBV7-9
abundance: once
j_gene: TRBJ2-5
CDR3aa: CASSGTSGRAVETQYF

v_gene: TRBV5-5
abundance: NA
j_gene: TRBJ2-3
CDR3aa: CASSPATDTQYF

v_gene: TRBV20-1
abundance: few
j_gene: TRBJ2-7
CDR3aa: CSARDYEQYF

v_gene: TRBV2
abundance: NA
j_gene: TRBJ2-2
CDR3aa: CASSSQGGNTGELFF

v_gene: TRBV7-2
abundance: few
j_gene: TRBJ1-5
CDR3aa: CASTGQRNQPQHF

v_gene: TRBV7-3
abundance: NA
j_gene: TRBJ2-7
CDR3aa: CASSFGTSGIAEQYF

v_gene: TRBV30
abundance: NA
j_gene: TRBJ2-3
CDR3aa: CAWRKGRSGRRTDTQYF

v_gene: TRBV14
abundance: NA
j_gene: TRBJ2-7
CDR3aa: CASRNLYEQYF

v_gene: TRBV30
abundance: NA
j_gene: TRBJ1-3
CDR3aa: CAWRLTGTGGVGLGNTIYF

v_gene: TRBV29-1
abundance: NA
j_gene: TRBJ1-4
CDR3aa: CSARTGTEQEKLFF

v_gene: TRBV30
abundance: NA
j_gene: TRBJ2-3
CDR3aa: CAWSVPSGVGDTQYF

v_gene: TRBV27
abundance: NA
j_gene: TRBJ2-3
CDR3aa: CASSSLRLAGRARAQYF

v_gene: TRBV25-1
abundance: once
j_gene: TRBJ2-5
CDR3aa: CASRRGEATQYF

v_gene: TRBV10-3
abundance: NA
j_gene: TRBJ2-7
CDR3aa: CASSYEVAGAYEQYF

v_gene: TRBV7-2
abundance: NA
j_gene: TRBJ1-1
CDR3aa: CASSLYRGGNTEAFF

v_gene: TRBV2
abundance: NA
j_gene: TRBJ2-2
CDR3aa: CASSVEATAGELFF

v_gene: TRBV7-2
abundance: few
j_gene: TRBJ2-1
CDR3aa: CASSSYRVLGEQFF

v_gene: TRBV7-3
abundance: NA
j_gene: TRBJ2-3
CDR3aa: CASSPAAGGHTDTQYF

v_gene: TRBV28
abundance: NA
j_gene: TRBJ2-3
CDR3aa: CASSFRGLAYTDTQYF

v_gene: TRBV7-3
abundance: few
j_gene: TRBJ2-2
CDR3aa: CASSQRRGTGELFF

v_gene: TRBV30
abundance: few
j_gene: TRBJ1-1
CDR3aa: CAWSLGTEAFF

v_gene: TRBV7-3
abundance: NA
j_gene: TRBJ1-2
CDR3aa: CASSLGSWRDGYTF

v_gene: TRBV7-2
abundance: NA
j_gene: TRBJ2-7
CDR3aa: CASSFRGREQYF

v_gene: TRBV18
abundance: NA
j_gene: TRBJ2-7
CDR3aa: CASSEIPSYEQYF

v_gene: TRBV29-1
abundance: NA
j_gene: TRBJ2-3
CDR3aa: CSVVLAGSTDTQYF

v_gene: TRBV27
abundance: few
j_gene: TRBJ2-7
CDR3aa: CASGTGQETYEQYF

v_gene: TRBV4-1
abundance: NA
j_gene: TRBJ1-3
CDR3aa: CASSQGGLGNTIYF

v_gene: TRBV7-2
abundance: NA
j_gene: TRBJ2-5
CDR3aa: CASSTRQVRETQYF

v_gene: TRBV25-1
abundance: NA
j_gene: TRBJ1-1
CDR3aa: CASSLAGAVDTEAFF

v_gene: TRBV28
abundance: many
j_gene: TRBJ1-2
CDR3aa: CASSLDRGYTF

v_gene: TRBV29-1
abundance: NA
j_gene: TRBJ2-3
CDR3aa: CSVADRVSTDTQYF

v_gene: TRBV19
abundance: NA
j_gene: TRBJ2-5
CDR3aa: CASRDRGRETQYF

v_gene: TRBV30
abundance: NA
j_gene: TRBJ1-2
CDR3aa: CAWSVIDAYGYTF

v_gene: TRBV7-2
abundance: few
j_gene: TRBJ2-3
CDR3aa: CASSFDRATDTQYF